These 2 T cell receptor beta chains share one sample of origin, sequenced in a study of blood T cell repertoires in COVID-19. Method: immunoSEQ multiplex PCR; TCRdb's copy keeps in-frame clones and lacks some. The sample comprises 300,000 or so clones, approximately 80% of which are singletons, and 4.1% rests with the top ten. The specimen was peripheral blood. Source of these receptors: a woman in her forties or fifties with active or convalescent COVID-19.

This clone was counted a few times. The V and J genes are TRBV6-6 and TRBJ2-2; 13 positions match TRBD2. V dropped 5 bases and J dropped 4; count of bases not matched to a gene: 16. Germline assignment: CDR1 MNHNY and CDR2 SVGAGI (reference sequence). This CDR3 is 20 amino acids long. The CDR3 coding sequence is TGTGCCAGCAGTCGAGGGCGGGGGACTAGCGGGACATGGGGCACCGGGGAGCTGTTTTTT. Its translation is CASSRGRGTSGTWGTGELFF.

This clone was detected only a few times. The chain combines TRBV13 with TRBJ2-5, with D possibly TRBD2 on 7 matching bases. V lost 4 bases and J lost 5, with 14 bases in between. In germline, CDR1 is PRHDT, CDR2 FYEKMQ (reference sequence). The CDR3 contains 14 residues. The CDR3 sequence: CASSSFRGAETQYF. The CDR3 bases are TGTGCCAGCAGCTCCTTCCGGGGGGCGGAGACCCAGTACTTC.